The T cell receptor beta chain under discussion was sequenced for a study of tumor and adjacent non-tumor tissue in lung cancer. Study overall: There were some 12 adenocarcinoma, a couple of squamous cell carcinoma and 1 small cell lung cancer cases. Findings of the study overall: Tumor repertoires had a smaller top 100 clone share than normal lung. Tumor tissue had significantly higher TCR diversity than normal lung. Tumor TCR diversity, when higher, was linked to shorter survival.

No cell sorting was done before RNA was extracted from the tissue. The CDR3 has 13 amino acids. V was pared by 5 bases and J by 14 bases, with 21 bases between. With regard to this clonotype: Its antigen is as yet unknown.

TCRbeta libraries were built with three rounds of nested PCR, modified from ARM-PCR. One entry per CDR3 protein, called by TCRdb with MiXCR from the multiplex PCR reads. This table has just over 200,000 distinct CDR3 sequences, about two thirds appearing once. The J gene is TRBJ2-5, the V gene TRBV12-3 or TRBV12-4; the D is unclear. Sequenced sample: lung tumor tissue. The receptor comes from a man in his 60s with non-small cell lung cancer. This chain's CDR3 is CASSLELQETKYF. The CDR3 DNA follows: TGTGCCAGCAGTCTTGAACTTCAAGAGACCAAATACTTC.